These 30 T cell receptor beta chains were all obtained from the same sample, sequenced in a study of Graves' ophthalmopathy and Graves' hyperthyroidism. RNA transcripts provided the template for amplifying TCR beta CDR3 regions. Second-round multiplex PCR followed a first-round RT-PCR using HTBI primers. TCRdb recomputed calls from the multiplex PCR reads with MiXCR, one row per CDR3 protein. In the table there are about 550,000 distinct CDR3 sequences, under 45% of which are singletons. What was sequenced was peripheral blood or thyroid tissue (not recorded which). These receptors came from an adult man with Graves' hyperthyroidism.

This clonotype has a count of ten or more. The junction shows a germline mismatch at one end, possibly a read error. The V gene is TRBV29-1, the J gene TRBJ2-7, with TRBD1 identical over 8 bases. The CDR3 is made up of 13 amino acids. Germline V gene lookup returns CDR1 SQVTM and CDR2 ANQGSEA. CDR3 sequence reads: CGVRDRIFSEQYF. CDR3 DNA: TGCGGCGTCCGGGACAGGATCTTCTCCGAGCAGTACTTC.

With regard to this clonotype: A read error may explain this, as a much larger clone is one base away. The chain is built from TRBV7-2 and TRBJ2-7; D possibly matches TRBD1 or TRBD2 (6 bases each). Germline V CDR1 and CDR2: SGHTA, FQGNSA. The CDR3 runs to 15 residues. V lost 2 bases and J 2 bases, leaving 13 bases between the germline ends. The CDR3 DNA follows: TGTGCCAGCAGCTTACGAGGGGGGAGCCCCTACGAGCAGTACTTC. Translating it yields CASSLRGGSPYEQYF.

This clonotype was counted at least ten times. J is TRBJ1-2 and V is TRBV19; D gene unclear. This CDR3 has 12 residues. Germline V gene sequence: CDR1 LNHDA, CDR2 SQIVND (reference sequence). Deletions cut 7 bases from V and 0 bases from J, with 6 bases between. CDR3 in DNA: TGTGCCAGTACCACAGCTAACTATGGCTACACCTTC. Residues: CASTTANYGYTF.

This clonotype was seen a few times. J is TRBJ1-1 and V is TRBV18; D is undetermined. The CDR3 consists of 14 residues. Germline CDR1 and CDR2: KGHSH and LQKENI. Trimming pared 6 bases from V and 3 bases from J, leaving 14 bases between. The CDR3 DNA follows: TGTGCCAGCTCCCCAAAGGGAGGAGACACTGAAGCTTTCTTT. Its protein is CASSPKGGDTEAFF.

The rearrangement links TRBV29-1 to TRBJ1-2, with D tentatively TRBD1 (5 bases). Germline lookup yields CDR1 SQVTM and CDR2 ANQGSEA. The CDR3 totals 12 residues. Between the trimmed V and J ends, which lost 6 bases and 3 bases, there was a span of 11 bases. For the CDR3, the DNA is TGCAGCGTGCAGGGCCCGGACTATGGCTACACCTTC. It is translated as CSVQGPDYGYTF.

A note on this clonotype: A much larger clone lies one base from this, so it may be a read error. This chain connects TRBV7-9 to TRBJ2-7; D may be TRBD1 (6 bases). Looked up from germline, CDR1 is SEHNR and CDR2 is FQNEAQ (reference sequence). The CDR3 covers 14 residues. CDR3 amino acids: CASSSDRYSYERYF. CDR3 nucleotides: TGTGCCAGCAGCTCGGACAGATACTCCTACGAGCGGTACTTC.

This clonotype has more than one count but fewer than ten. V is TRBV20-1 and J is TRBJ1-5; unclear D gene. This CDR3 contains 15 residues. CDR1 is DFQATT, CDR2 SNEGSKA, per germline (reference sequence). V lost 5 bases, J lost 0 bases, and 14 bases lay in between. CDR3 in amino acids: CSAGDVLNSNQPQHF. CDR3 coding DNA: TGCAGTGCTGGGGATGTCTTGAATAGCAATCAGCCCCAGCATTTT.

This sequence joins TRBV5-1 and TRBJ2-5; 10 bases align to TRBD1. There are 14 residues in the CDR3. Trimming at V came to 7 bases and at J to 1 base, leaving 4 bases not matched to a gene. Germline V gives CDR1 SGHRS, CDR2 YFSETQ. This CDR3 is CASGRDRGQETQYF. For the CDR3, the DNA is TGCGCCAGCGGCAGGGACAGGGGCCAAGAGACCCAGTACTTC. Full variable domain (remainder filled in from reference TRBV5-1 and TRBJ2-5): KAGVTQTPRYLIKTRGQQVTLSCSPISGHRSVSWYQQTPGQGLQFLFEYFSETQRNKGNFPGRFSGRQFSNSRSEMNVSTLELGDSALYLCASGRDRGQETQYFGPGTRLLVL.

The chain recombines TRBV7-9 with TRBJ2-2; maybe TRBD1 (6 bases). The CDR3 totals 16 residues. Germline lookup yields CDR1 SEHNR and CDR2 FQNEAQ (reference sequence). Trimming shortened V by 3 bases and J by 4 bases, and 15 bases separated the two germline ends. The CDR3 sequence: CASSFPRGRGTGELFF. The CDR3 DNA sequence: TGTGCCAGCAGCTTCCCCAGGGGCCGGGGCACCGGGGAGCTGTTTTTT.

This clonotype was seen repeatedly, ten times or more. This may be a read error: a much more frequent sequence differs by one nucleotide. This CDR3 fails to terminate in the conserved phenylalanine or tryptophan, so it likely reflects a read error. The V gene is TRBV7-9, the J gene TRBJ1-6; D might be TRBD1 (5 bases). V dropped 5 bases and J dropped 6 bases, with 8 bases sitting between them. CDR1 is SEHNR and CDR2 is FQNEAQ in the germline V gene (reference sequence). The length of the CDR3 is 13 residues. The CDR3 nucleotides read TGTGCCAGCAGCCTAGGGGTTAATTCACCCCTCCACTCT. It is translated as CASSLGVNSPLHS.

V gene TRBV4-1 combines with J gene TRBJ1-1; 9 positions match TRBD1. Germline-derived CDR1 and CDR2 are MGHRA and YSYEKL. V dropped 1 base and J dropped 5; count of bases not matched to a gene: 5. There are 15 residues in the CDR3. The CDR3 DNA sequence: TGCGCCAGCAGCCAAGTGGGACAGGGAGGGACTGAAGCTTTCTTT. Protein sequence: CASSQVGQGGTEAFF.

This clonotype has a handful of counts. V gene TRBV12-3 or TRBV12-4 combines with J gene TRBJ1-2; TRBD1 matches at 7 bases. V dropped 3 bases and J dropped 7; count of bases not matched to a gene: 8. There are 14 residues in the CDR3. This CDR3 is CASSFLGTAVGYTF. DNA for the CDR3: TGTGCCAGCAGTTTCCTCGGGACAGCGGTTGGCTACACCTTC.

As to this clonotype: A read error may be the cause here, since a much bigger clone is one base away. This rearrangement joins TRBV7-9 to TRBJ2-2; 7 bases are a match to TRBD2. The germline CDR1 and CDR2 sequences are SEHNR and FQNEAQ (reference sequence). J gave up 4 bases and V 5 bases, and 13 bases lay outside the gene matches. The CDR3 is 17 amino acids. Here the CDR3 DNA reads TGTGCCAGCAGCGTAGATACTAGCGAGAGGACCACCGGGGAGCTGTTTTTT. Protein: CASSVDTSERTTGELFF.

At least ten counts were recorded for this clonotype. The chain couples TRBV7-9 to TRBJ2-5; 7 positions match TRBD2. V gave up 1 base and J gave up 3 bases; unmatched junction bases: 5. CDR1 and CDR2 from the germline V gene are SEHNR and FQNEAQ (reference sequence). This CDR3 comprises 15 residues. The CDR3 sequence: CASSLVPSGKETQYF. The DNA of the CDR3 is TGTGCCAGCAGCTTAGTACCCAGCGGGAAAGAGACCCAGTACTTC.

The chain has TRBV2 and TRBJ1-1; 8 bases line up with TRBD1. Germline CDR1 SNHLY, CDR2 FYNNEI. The CDR3 totals 16 residues. V shed 4 bases and J 1 base; nucleotides not matched to a gene: 8. CDR3 region: CASSGGRGQGNTEAFF. DNA for the CDR3: TGTGCCAGCAGTGGGGGGCGAGGACAGGGGAACACTGAAGCTTTCTTT. Supplemented by reference TRBV2 and TRBJ1-1, the full variable domain reads EPEVTQTPSHQVTQMGQEVILRCVPISNHLYFYWYRQILGQKVEFLVSFYNNEISEKSEIFDDQFSVERPDGSNFTLKIRSTKLEDSAMYFCASSGGRGQGNTEAFFGQGTRLTVV.

The chain carries TRBV20-1 and TRBJ2-3, with 14 bases matching TRBD2. This CDR3 has 16 residues. With V trimmed by 4 bases and J by 4 bases, 7 bases remained unmatched. Germline V gives CDR1 DFQATT, CDR2 SNEGSKA (reference sequence). CDR3 sequence: CSAIGLAGGRADTQYF. Here the CDR3 DNA reads TGCAGTGCTATTGGACTAGCGGGAGGTCGGGCAGATACGCAGTATTTT.

In regard to this clonotype: This may be a read error, as it is one base from a much larger clone. Because the CDR3 is missing its conserved closing phenylalanine or tryptophan, this is likely a read error. J is TRBJ2-7 and V is TRBV7-9; perhaps TRBD2 as D (6 bases). The V and J ends lost 5 bases and 3 bases respectively, with 17 bases between them. Per germline, CDR1 SEHNR and CDR2 FQNEAQ (reference sequence). The CDR3 spans 15 residues. The CDR3 DNA follows: TGTGCCAGCAGCCCCCCCGACCTAGCGCACTACGAGCAGTACTCC. Its protein product is CASSPPDLAHYEQYS.

J is TRBJ2-3 and V is TRBV5-1; D is uncertain. The CDR3 has 13 residues. The germline CDR1 and CDR2 sequences are SGHRS and YFSETQ. V was trimmed by 4 bases and J by 7 bases, leaving 13 bases between them. The DNA of the CDR3 is TGCGCCAGCAGCGCAGAGACCCTCCATACGCAGTATTTT. Protein sequence: CASSAETLHTQYF.

The V and J genes are TRBV29-1 and TRBJ2-1, with 12 bases matching TRBD2. This CDR3 has 15 residues. Trimming took 4 bases from V and 1 from J; bases not matched to a gene: 2. CDR1 and CDR2 (germline): SQVTM, ANQGSEA. CDR3 protein: CSVVTSGGSYNEQFF. CDR3 nucleotide sequence: TGCAGCGTTGTAACTAGCGGGGGGTCCTACAATGAGCAGTTCTTC.

This clonotype was recorded once. A read error is possible here, since a much larger clone lies one base away. J is TRBJ2-5 and V is TRBV6-1, with D maybe TRBD1 (6 bases). The CDR3 totals 16 residues. The germline CDR1 and CDR2 sequences are MNHNS and SASEGT. This CDR3 is CASSDTSGHFQEAQYF. The CDR3 bases are TGTGCCAGCAGTGATACATCGGGACACTTCCAAGAGGCCCAGTACTTC.

The CDR3 loop is CASIPGPDRGDYEQYF. The CDR3 DNA reads TGTGCCAGCATCCCGGGCCCGGACAGGGGGGACTACGAGCAGTACTTC. The chain carries TRBV7-2 and TRBJ2-7, with 10 bases lining up with TRBD1. This CDR3 contains 16 residues. Germline CDR1 reads SGHTA; CDR2 reads FQGNSA. V shed 7 bases, J shed 3 bases, and the junction held 12 bases outside the gene matches.

J is TRBJ1-1 and V is TRBV14; D remains ambiguous. V gave up 0 bases and J gave up 8 bases, with 10 bases separating them. This CDR3 is 13 amino acids long. Germline CDR1 and CDR2: SGHDN and FVKESK. This chain's CDR3 is CASSQELDGEAFF. The DNA of the CDR3 is TGTGCCAGCAGCCAAGAACTGGACGGAGAAGCTTTCTTT.

This clonotype was counted many times. The rearrangement links TRBV7-9 to TRBJ2-2, with D possibly matching TRBD2 (6 bases). CDR3 length: 17 residues. V gave up 5 bases and J gave up 5 bases, with 21 bases separating them. CDR1 and CDR2 from the germline V gene are SEHNR and FQNEAQ (reference sequence). CDR3 DNA: TGTGCCAGCAGCCCAGCGGGTGGAAGGGATCGGACCGGGGAGCTGTTTTTT. Residues: CASSPAGGRDRTGELFF.

V gene TRBV7-8 combines with J gene TRBJ1-2; 7 bases match TRBD1. The CDR3 contains 15 residues. Trimming cost V 1 base and J 6 bases; bases outside gene matches: 8. Germline CDR1 SGHVS, CDR2 FQNEAQ. Written as DNA, the CDR3 is TGTGCCAGCAGCTTAGGGGCCAGGGGGGCGAATGGCTACACCTTC. Its protein is CASSLGARGANGYTF.

The rearrangement links TRBV5-1 to TRBJ2-5; 7 bases are a match to TRBD2. The DNA end is a closer match to TRBJ2-1, so the J assignment may be wrong. Looked up from germline, CDR1 is SGHRS and CDR2 is YFSETQ. The length of the CDR3 is 14 residues. CDR3 sequence: CASSPLLTSTLQFF. CDR3 sequence (DNA): TGCGCCAGCAGCCCCCTCCTGACTAGCACCCTGCAGTTCTTC.

J is TRBJ2-4 and V is TRBV2; 7 bases map to TRBD2. The length of the CDR3 is 15 residues. The germline V gene encodes CDR1 SNHLY and CDR2 FYNNEI. The junction had 6 bases not matched to a gene; V was cut back by 6 bases and J by 1 base. The CDR3 DNA follows: TGTGCCAGCAGGTCTAGCGGAGGGGCCAAAAACATTCAGTACTTC. Translating gives CASRSSGGAKNIQYF.

The chain recombines TRBV29-1 with TRBJ1-2; unclear D gene. V lost 0 bases, J lost 4 bases, and 12 bases lay in between. The CDR3 has 14 residues. In germline, CDR1 is SQVTM, CDR2 ANQGSEA. The CDR3 region is CSVEEGRLGYGYTF. DNA of the CDR3: TGCAGCGTTGAAGAGGGCAGGCTTGGCTATGGCTACACCTTC.

The chain combines TRBV29-1 with TRBJ2-1, with D tentatively TRBD1 (6 bases). Between the trimmed V and J ends, which lost 4 bases and 2 bases, there was a span of 12 bases. The CDR3 has 14 amino acids. Germline assignment: CDR1 SQVTM and CDR2 ANQGSEA. CDR3 coding DNA: TGCAGCGTTGCCCCCAGGGGTCCCTACAATGAGCAGTTCTTC. Encoded protein: CSVAPRGPYNEQFF.

The CDR3 DNA reads as TGTGCCAGCAGCCCCGGCAGGACAGGGAGGTGGTGGTTTGGCTACACCTTC. Amino acid sequence: CASSPGRTGRWWFGYTF. The chain combines TRBV7-2 with TRBJ1-2; 8 bases agree with TRBD1. The ends lost 5 bases at V and 7 bases at J; junction bases unmatched: 18. The germline V gene has CDR1 SGHTA and CDR2 FQGNSA. The CDR3 totals 17 residues.

There are many counts of this clonotype. The rearrangement uses TRBV10-3 and TRBJ2-7; TRBD1 or TRBD2 may be the D gene (5 bases each). Germline assignment: CDR1 ENHRY and CDR2 SYGVKD. CDR3 length: 13 residues. The V gene lost 6 bases and the J gene lost 3 bases, with 12 bases spanning the gap. The chain's CDR3 is CAISPGTNYEQYF. CDR3 DNA sequence: TGTGCCATCAGCCCCGGGACGAACTACGAGCAGTACTTC.